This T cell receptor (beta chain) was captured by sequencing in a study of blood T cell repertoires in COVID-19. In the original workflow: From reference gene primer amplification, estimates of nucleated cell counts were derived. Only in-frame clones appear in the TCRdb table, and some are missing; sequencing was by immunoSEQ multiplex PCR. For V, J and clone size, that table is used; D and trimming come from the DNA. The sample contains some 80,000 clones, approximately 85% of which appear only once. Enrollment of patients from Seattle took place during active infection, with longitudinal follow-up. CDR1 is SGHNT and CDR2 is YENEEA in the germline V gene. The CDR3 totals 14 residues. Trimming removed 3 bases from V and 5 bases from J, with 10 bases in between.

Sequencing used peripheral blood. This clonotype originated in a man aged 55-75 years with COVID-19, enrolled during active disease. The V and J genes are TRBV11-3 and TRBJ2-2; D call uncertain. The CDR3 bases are TGTGCCAGCAGCTTGCACAGTCAGACCGGGGAGCTGTTTTTT. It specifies CASSLHSQTGELFF. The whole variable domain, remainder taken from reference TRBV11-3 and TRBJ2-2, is EAGVVQSPRYKIIEKKQPVAFWCNPISGHNTLYWYLQNLGQGPELLIRYENEEAVDDSQLPKDRFSAERLKGVDSTLKIQPAELGDSAVYLCASSLHSQTGELFFGEGSRLTVL.